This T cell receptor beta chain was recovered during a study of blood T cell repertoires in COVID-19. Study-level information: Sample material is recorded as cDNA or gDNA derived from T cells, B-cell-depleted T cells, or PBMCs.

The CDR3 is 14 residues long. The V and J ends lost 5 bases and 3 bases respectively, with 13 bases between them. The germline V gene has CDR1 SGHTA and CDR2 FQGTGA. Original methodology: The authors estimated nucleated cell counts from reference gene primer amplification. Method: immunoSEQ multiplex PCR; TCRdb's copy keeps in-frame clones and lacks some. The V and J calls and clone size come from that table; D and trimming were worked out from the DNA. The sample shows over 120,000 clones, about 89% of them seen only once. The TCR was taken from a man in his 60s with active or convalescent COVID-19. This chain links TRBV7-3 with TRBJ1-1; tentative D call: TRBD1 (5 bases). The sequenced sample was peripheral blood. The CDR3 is CASSTQGGDTEAFF. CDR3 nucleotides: TGTGCCAGCAGCACGCAGGGAGGGGACACTGAAGCTTTCTTT.